The T cell receptor beta chain described here comes from a study of vaccination and CD4 T cells after COVID-19. In regard to this clonotype: Its matching antigen is unknown.

The time point is: late sampling 161 to 241 days after vaccination in a few convalescent patients. TCRdb analysed the PCR reads with MiXCR anew, one entry per CDR3 protein. Here the sample spans over 25,000 distinct CDR3 sequences, 50% being singletons. Points from the study as a whole: Only after vaccination were a median about 87% of convalescents' reactive clones seen.

Germline values: CDR1 LNHNV, CDR2 YYDKDF (reference sequence). Trimming stripped 0 bases from V and 5 bases from J, with 2 bases between. The CDR3 contains 12 residues. This TCR derives from a human donor who had recovered from COVID-19. V gene TRBV15 combines with J gene TRBJ1-5; D ambiguous. This material consisted of CD4+ T cells from blood, taken about 7 months after SARS-CoV-2 vaccination. The CDR3 sequence: CATSRDYQPQHF. In DNA form, the CDR3 reads TGTGCCACCAGCAGAGATTATCAGCCCCAGCATTTT. Looking up the rest from reference TRBV15 and TRBJ1-5 gives the full variable domain: DAMVIQNPRYQVTQFGKPVTLSCSQTLNHNVMYWYQQKSSQAPKLLFHYYDKDFNNEADTPDNFQSRRPNTSFCFLDIRSPGLGDTAMYLCATSRDYQPQHFGDGTRLSIL.